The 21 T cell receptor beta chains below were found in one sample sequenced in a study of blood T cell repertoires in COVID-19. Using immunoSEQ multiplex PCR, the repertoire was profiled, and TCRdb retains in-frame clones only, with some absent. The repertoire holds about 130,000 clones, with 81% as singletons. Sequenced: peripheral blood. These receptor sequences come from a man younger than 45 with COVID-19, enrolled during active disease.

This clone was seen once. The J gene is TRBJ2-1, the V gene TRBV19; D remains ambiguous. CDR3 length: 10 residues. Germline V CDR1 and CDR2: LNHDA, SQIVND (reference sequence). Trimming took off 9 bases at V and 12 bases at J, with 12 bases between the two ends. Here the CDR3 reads CASAPAGQFF. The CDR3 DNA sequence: TGTGCCAGCGCGCCGGCAGGGCAGTTCTTC.

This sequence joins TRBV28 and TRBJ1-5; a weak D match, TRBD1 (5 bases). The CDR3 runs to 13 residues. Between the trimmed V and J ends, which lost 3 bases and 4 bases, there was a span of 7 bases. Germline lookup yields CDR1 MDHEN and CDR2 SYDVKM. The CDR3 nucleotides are TGTGCCAGCAGTTTGACAGATAATCAGCCCCAGCATTTT. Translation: CASSLTDNQPQHF.

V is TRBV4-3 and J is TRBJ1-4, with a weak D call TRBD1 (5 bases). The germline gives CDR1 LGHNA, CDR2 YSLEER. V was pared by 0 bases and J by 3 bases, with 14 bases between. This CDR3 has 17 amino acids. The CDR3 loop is CASSQDWQGSPNEKLFF. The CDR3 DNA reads TGCGCCAGCAGCCAAGATTGGCAGGGCTCCCCTAATGAAAAACTGTTTTTT.

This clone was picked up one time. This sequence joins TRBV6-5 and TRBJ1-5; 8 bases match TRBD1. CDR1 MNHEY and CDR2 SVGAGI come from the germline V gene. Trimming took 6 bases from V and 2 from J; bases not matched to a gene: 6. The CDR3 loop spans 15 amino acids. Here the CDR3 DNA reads TGTGCCAGCAGAGTTGGACAGGGCGGCAATCAGCCCCAGCATTTT. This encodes CASRVGQGGNQPQHF.

The CDR3, as DNA: TGTGCCAGCAGTGACAGTCAGATAAATCAGCCCCAGCATTTT. It is translated as CASSDSQINQPQHF. The chain uses TRBV2 and TRBJ1-5, with unresolved D. V lost 3 bases, J lost 4 bases, and 10 bases lay in between. This CDR3 is 14 amino acids long. CDR1 and CDR2 (germline): SNHLY, FYNNEI. Together with reference TRBV2 and TRBJ1-5, the CDR3 gives the full variable domain: EPEVTQTPSHQVTQMGQEVILRCVPISNHLYFYWYRQILGQKVEFLVSFYNNEISEKSEIFDDQFSVERPDGSNFTLKIRSTKLEDSAMYFCASSDSQINQPQHFGDGTRLSIL.

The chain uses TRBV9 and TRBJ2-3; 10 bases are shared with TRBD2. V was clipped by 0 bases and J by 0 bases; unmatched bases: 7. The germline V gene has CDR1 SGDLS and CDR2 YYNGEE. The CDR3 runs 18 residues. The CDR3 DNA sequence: TGTGCCAGCAGCGTAGGTGTAGCGGGAGGACCTAGCACAGATACGCAGTATTTT. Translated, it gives CASSVGVAGGPSTDTQYF. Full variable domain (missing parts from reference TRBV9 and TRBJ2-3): DSGVTQTPKHLITATGQRVTLRCSPRSGDLSVYWYQQSLDQGLQFLIQYYNGEERAKGNILERFSAQQFPDLHSELNLSSLELGDSALYFCASSVGVAGGPSTDTQYFGPGTRLTVL.

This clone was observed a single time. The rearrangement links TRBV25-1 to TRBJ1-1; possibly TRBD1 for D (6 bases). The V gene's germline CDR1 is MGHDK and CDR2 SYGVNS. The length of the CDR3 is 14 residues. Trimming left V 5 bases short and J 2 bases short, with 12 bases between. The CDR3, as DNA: TGTGCCAGCAGTAACAGGGCGATTAACACTGAAGCTTTCTTT. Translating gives CASSNRAINTEAFF.

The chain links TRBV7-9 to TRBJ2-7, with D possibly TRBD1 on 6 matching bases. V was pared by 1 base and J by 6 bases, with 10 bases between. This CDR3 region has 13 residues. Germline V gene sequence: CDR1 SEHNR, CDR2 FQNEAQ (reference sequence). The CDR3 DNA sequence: TGTGCCAGCAGCTTAGGACCGACAGGCGAGCAGTACTTC. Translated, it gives CASSLGPTGEQYF.

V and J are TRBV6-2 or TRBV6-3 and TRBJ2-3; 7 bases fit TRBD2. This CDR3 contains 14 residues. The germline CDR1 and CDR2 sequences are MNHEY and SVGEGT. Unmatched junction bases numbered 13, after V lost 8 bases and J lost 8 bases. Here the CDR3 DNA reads TGTGCCAGCCGCCTAGCGGCCGGCCAAGGTACGCAGTATTTT. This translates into CASRLAAGQGTQYF.

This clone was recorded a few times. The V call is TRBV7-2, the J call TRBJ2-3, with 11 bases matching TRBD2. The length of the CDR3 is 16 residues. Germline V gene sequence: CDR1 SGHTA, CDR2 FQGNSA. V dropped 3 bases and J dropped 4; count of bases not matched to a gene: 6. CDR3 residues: CASSFSSGGGSDTQYF. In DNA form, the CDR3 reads TGTGCCAGCAGCTTTAGTAGCGGGGGGGGTTCAGATACGCAGTATTTT.

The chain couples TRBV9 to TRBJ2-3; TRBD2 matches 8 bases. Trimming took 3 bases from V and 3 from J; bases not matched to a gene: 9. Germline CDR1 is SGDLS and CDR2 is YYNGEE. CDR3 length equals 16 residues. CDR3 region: CASSASRGGLTDTQYF. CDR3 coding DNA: TGTGCCAGCAGCGCGAGTCGGGGGGGCCTAACAGATACGCAGTATTTT.

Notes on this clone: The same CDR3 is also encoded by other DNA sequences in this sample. The CDR3 is CASSLGPGGGNTEAFF. As DNA, the CDR3 is TGCGCCAGCAGCTTGGGCCCGGGAGGGGGGAACACTGAAGCTTTCTTT. V and J are TRBV5-1 and TRBJ1-1, with D perhaps matching TRBD1 (6 bases). This CDR3 is 16 amino acids long. In germline, CDR1 is SGHRS, CDR2 YFSETQ. The V end was cut by 0 bases, the J end by 1 base, with 13 bases between.

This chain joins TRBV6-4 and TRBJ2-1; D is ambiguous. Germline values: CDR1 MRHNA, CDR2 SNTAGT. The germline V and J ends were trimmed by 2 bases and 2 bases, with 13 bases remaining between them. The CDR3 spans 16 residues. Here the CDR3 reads CASSDQATVTYNEQFF. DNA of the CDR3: TGTGCCAGCAGTGACCAGGCAACAGTAACCTACAATGAGCAGTTCTTC.

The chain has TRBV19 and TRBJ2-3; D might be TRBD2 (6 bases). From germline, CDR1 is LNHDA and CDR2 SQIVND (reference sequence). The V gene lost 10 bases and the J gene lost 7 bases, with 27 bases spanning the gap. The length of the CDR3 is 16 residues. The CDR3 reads CATSLRDSWVDNTQYF. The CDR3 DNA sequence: TGTGCCACCTCCCTTCGGGACTCCTGGGTGGACAATACGCAGTATTTT.

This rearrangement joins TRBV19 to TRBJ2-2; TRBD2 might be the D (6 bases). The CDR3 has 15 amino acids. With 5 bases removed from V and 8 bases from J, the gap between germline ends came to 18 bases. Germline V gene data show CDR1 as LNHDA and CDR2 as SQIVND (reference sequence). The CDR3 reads CASSAGTARDGELFF. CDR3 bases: TGTGCCAGTAGTGCCGGGACTGCGAGAGATGGGGAGCTGTTTTTT. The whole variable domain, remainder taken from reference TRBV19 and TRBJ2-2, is DGGITQSPKYLFRKEGQNVTLSCEQNLNHDAMYWYRQDPGQGLRLIYYSQIVNDFQKGDIAEGYSVSREKKESFPLTVTSAQKNPTAFYLCASSAGTARDGELFFGEGSRLTVL.

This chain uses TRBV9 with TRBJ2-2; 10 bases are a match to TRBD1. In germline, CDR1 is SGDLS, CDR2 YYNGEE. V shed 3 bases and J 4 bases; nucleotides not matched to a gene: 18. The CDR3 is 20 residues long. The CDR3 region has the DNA TGTGCCAGCAGCGCCCGGGACAGGGGAACTCGCGCGGTTAGCACCGGGGAGCTGTTTTTT. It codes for CASSARDRGTRAVSTGELFF.

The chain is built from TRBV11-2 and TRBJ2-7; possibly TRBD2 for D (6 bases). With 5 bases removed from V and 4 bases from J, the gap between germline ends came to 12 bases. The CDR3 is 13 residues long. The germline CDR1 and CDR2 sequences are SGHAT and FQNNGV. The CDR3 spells CASSEIRGYEQYF. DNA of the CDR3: TGTGCCAGCAGCGAAATACGGGGGTACGAGCAGTACTTC. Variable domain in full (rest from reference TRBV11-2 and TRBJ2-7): EAGVAQSPRYKIIEKRQSVAFWCNPISGHATLYWYQQILGQGPKLLIQFQNNGVVDDSQLPKDRFSAERLKGVDSTLKIQPAKLEDSAVYLCASSEIRGYEQYFGPGTRLTVT.

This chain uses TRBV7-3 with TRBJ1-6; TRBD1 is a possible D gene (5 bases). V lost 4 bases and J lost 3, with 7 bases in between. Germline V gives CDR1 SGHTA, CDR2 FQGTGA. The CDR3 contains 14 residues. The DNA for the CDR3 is TGTGCCAGCAGCTCGGGGGACTATAATTCACCCCTCCACTTT. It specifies CASSSGDYNSPLHF.

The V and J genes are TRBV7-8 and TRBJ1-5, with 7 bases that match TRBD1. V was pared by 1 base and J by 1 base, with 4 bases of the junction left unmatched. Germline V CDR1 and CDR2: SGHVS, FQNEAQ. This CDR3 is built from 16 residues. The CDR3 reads CASSLGGGASNQPQHF. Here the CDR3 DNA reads TGTGCCAGCAGCTTAGGAGGGGGCGCCAGCAATCAGCCCCAGCATTTT.

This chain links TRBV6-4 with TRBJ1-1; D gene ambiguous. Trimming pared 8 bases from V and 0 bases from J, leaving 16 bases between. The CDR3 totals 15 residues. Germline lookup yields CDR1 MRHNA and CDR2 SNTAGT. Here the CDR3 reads CASVEGRYVNTEAFF. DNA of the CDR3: TGTGCCAGCGTAGAGGGCCGGTACGTGAACACTGAAGCTTTCTTT.

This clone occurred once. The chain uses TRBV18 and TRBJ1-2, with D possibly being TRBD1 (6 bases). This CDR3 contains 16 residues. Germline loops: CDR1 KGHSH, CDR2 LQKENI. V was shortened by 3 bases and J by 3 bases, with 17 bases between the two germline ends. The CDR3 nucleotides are TGTGCCAGCTCACCGAATCGACAGGACCCGGACTATGGCTACACCTTC. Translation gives CASSPNRQDPDYGYTF.